The TCR beta chain under discussion was sequenced for a study of blood T cell repertoires in COVID-19. Study as a whole: Acute and convalescent COVID-19 specimens originated in the United States, Italy and Spain. Sample material is recorded as cDNA or gDNA derived from T cells, B-cell-depleted T cells, or PBMCs.

This clone occurred once. As handled by the study authors: How many nucleated cells were present was estimated from reference gene primer amplification. Profiling relied on immunoSEQ multiplex PCR, and the TCRdb table lists in-frame clones only, not all of them. The V and J calls and the clone size are those of that table, but D and trimming were determined from the DNA. Here the sample spans over 300,000 clones, 90% being singletons. This CDR3 is 16 amino acids long. Trimming removed 3 bases from V and 4 bases from J; junction bases left unmatched: 9. Germline CDR1 and CDR2: SGHTA and FQGNSA. The sample was peripheral blood. The chain links TRBV7-2 to TRBJ1-5; 7 nucleotides match TRBD1. The receptor's source is a man aged 18 to 30 with active or convalescent COVID-19. CDR3 sequence (DNA): TGTGCCAGCAGCTTCGTCGGGACAGTCCCAAATCAGCCCCAGCATTTT. Translated: CASSFVGTVPNQPQHF.